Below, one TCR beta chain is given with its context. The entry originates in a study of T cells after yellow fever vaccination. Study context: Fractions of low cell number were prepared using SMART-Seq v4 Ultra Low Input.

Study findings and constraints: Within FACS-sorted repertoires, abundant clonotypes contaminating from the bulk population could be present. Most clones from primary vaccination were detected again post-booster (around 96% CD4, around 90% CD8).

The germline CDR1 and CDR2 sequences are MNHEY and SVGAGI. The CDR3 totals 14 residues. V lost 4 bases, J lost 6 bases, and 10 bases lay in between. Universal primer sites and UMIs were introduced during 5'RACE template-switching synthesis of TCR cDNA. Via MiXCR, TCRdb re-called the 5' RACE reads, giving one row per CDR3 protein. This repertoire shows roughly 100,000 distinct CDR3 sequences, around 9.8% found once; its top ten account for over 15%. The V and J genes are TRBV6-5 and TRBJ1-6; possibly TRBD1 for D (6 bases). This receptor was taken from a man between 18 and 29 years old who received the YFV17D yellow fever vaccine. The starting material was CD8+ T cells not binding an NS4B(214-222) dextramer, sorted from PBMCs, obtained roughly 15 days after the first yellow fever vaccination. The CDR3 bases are TGTGCCAGCAGTTGGGGGACAAGTAATTCACCCCTCCACTTT. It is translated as CASSWGTSNSPLHF.